Below are 9 T cell receptor beta chains sequenced from a single sample in a study of CXCR3-negative and CXCR3-positive naive CD8 T cells. Through 5' RACE with UMI labels, the TRB cDNA libraries were prepared. TCRdb re-called the 5' RACE reads and gives one entry per CDR3 protein, without DNA. The listing contains approximately 59,000 distinct CDR3 sequences. No antigen has been identified for these receptors. Study-wide results and limits: Greater hydrophobicity was found in TRB CDR3s of CXCR3-positive naive cells than of CXCR3-negative naive cells.

The sequenced sample consisted of naive CXCR3+ CD8+ T cells from blood. Subset indicated: CD45RO-CCR7+CD27+CD95- naive CD8+ T cells expressing CXCR3 (TNR3+). The receptors shown here come from a human donor in good health. Some clones in this sample may be carry-over from other donors' samples.

The gene calls are TRBV6-4 and TRBJ2-5; TCRdb proposes TRBD1, but this gene call is untestable without DNA. Per germline, CDR1 MRHNA and CDR2 SNTAGT. The CDR3 runs 15 residues. CDR3 amino acids: CASSVGAGDQGTQYF.

This chain joins TRBV7-2 and TRBJ2-7; checking the TCRdb D call of TRBD1 is not possible without DNA. The CDR3 runs to 14 residues. CDR1 SGHTA and CDR2 FQGNSA come from the germline V gene. Here the CDR3 reads CASSPWGVSYEQYF.

This CDR3 is CASSSGVAKNIQYF. The V gene is TRBV7-9, the J gene TRBJ2-4. The CDR3 contains 14 residues. Germline V gene data show CDR1 as SEHNR and CDR2 as FQNEAQ (reference sequence).

The chain carries TRBV29-1 and TRBJ2-2; TCRdb's D call of TRBD1 is untestable without DNA. CDR3 length: 14 amino acids. In germline, CDR1 is SQVTM, CDR2 ANQGSEA. CDR3 loop: CSVRTSVSTGELFF.

The chain uses TRBV29-1 and TRBJ2-7. Germline V gene lookup returns CDR1 SQVTM and CDR2 ANQGSEA. CDR3 length: 11 residues. CDR3 protein: CSVASDYEQYF.

This chain uses TRBV12-3 or TRBV12-4 with TRBJ2-3; TCRdb's D call, TRBD2, is unchecked because there is no DNA. This CDR3 has 16 residues. The CDR3 loop is CASSHGTSGAEDTQYF.

V and J are TRBV25-1 and TRBJ2-7; the D call of TRBD1 rests on TCRdb alone, since no DNA is present to check it. The CDR3 is 14 amino acids. Germline CDR1 is MGHDK and CDR2 is SYGVNS. This chain's CDR3 is CASSDPGQIYEQYF.

The genes are TRBV7-9 and TRBJ2-7; absent DNA, TCRdb's TRBD2 call cannot be checked. CDR1 is SEHNR, CDR2 FQNEAQ, per germline (reference sequence). This CDR3 region has 15 residues. This CDR3 reads CASSESGGPSYEQYF.

The V gene is TRBV6-2 or TRBV6-3, the J gene TRBJ2-3. CDR1 and CDR2 (germline): MNHEY, SVGEGT. The CDR3 is 19 residues long. CDR3 in amino acids: CASSYSKLLAARITDTQYF.